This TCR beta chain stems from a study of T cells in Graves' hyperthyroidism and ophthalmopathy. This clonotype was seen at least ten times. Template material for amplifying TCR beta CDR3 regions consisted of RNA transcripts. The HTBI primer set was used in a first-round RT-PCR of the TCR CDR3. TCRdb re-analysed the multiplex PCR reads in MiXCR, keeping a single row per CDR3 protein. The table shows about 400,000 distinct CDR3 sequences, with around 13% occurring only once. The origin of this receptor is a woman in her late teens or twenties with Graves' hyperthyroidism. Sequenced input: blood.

The CDR3 DNA reads TGTGCCAGCAGTCCGCCCCGGGGGCTCGAGCAGTACTTC. Translating it yields CASSPPRGLEQYF. The chain links TRBV28 to TRBJ2-7; D possibly matches TRBD1 or TRBD2 (6 bases each). Germline CDR1 and CDR2: MDHEN and SYDVKM. CDR3 size: 13 residues. The V gene lost 5 bases and the J gene lost 6 bases, with 14 bases spanning the gap. The full variable domain, completed using reference TRBV28 and TRBJ2-7, is DVKVTQSSRYLVKRTGEKVFLECVQDMDHENMFWYRQDPGLGLRLIYFSYDVKMKEKGDIPEGYSVSREKKERFSLILESASTNQTSMYLCASSPPRGLEQYFGPGTRLTVT.